This TCR beta chain stems from a study of breast tumors, draining lymph nodes, adjacent tissues. In TCRdb, the multiplex PCR reads were re-called with MiXCR into one record per CDR3 protein. The table has 70,000 to 85,000 distinct CDR3 sequences, approximately 19% seen once. This CDR3 has 16 residues. The V end was cut by 3 bases, the J end by 7 bases, with 24 bases between. The germline CDR1 and CDR2 sequences are DFQATT and SNEGSKA (reference sequence). Axillary draining lymph nodes of breast cancer patients supplied the node samples. General study points: Tumor TCR diversity was below lymph nodes but above nontumor tissue.

In this sample, this clonotype turned up many times. Its target is unknown. V gene TRBV20-1 combines with J gene TRBJ2-5; TRBD2 is a possible D gene (7 bases). The origin of this receptor is a female donor with breast cancer. Some clones in this sample may be carry-over from other donors' samples. Sequencing was performed on axillary lymph node tissue. The DNA for the CDR3 is TGCAGTGCTAGTACTCCTTCGGGGGGCACCCGCCGGACCCAGTACTTC. Amino acids: CSASTPSGGTRRTQYF.